These 5 T cell receptor beta chains came from one sample sequenced in a study of graft-versus-host responses after intestinal transplantation. Libraries were prepared by immunoSEQ multiplex PCR; TCRdb keeps only in-frame clonotypes and omits some of them. This table holds under 25,000 clones, approximately 82% found once. Their cognate antigens are unknown. Source: unstimulated CD8+ T cells sorted from spleen or lymph node cells, taken before transplant. The source of these receptors is a human donor who was the organ donor for an intestinal transplant.

The V gene is TRBV6-5, the J gene TRBJ2-5, with 8 bases lining up with TRBD2. CDR3 size: 13 residues. V was clipped by 7 bases and J by 5 bases; unmatched bases: 6. Germline V gene sequence: CDR1 MNHEY, CDR2 SVGAGI. The CDR3 protein is CASTRGGGETQYF. CDR3 nucleotides: TGTGCCAGCACCCGGGGGGGTGGGGAGACCCAGTACTTC.

The V and J genes are TRBV6-5 and TRBJ2-7; 8 bases map to TRBD2. Germline V gene lookup returns CDR1 MNHEY and CDR2 SVGAGI. V shed 0 bases and J 9 bases; nucleotides not matched to a gene: 10. CDR3 size: 15 residues. CDR3 coding DNA: TGTGCCAGCAGTTACTCGCAGAGCGGGAGAACAGGGCAGTACTTC. Protein sequence: CASSYSQSGRTGQYF.

This clone was seen once. As DNA, the CDR3 is TGTGCCAGCAGTGAAAGTCCAGTCTCCACAGATACGCAGTATTTT. Encoded protein: CASSESPVSTDTQYF. V gene TRBV2 combines with J gene TRBJ2-3; unclear D gene. Germline CDR1 is SNHLY and CDR2 is FYNNEI. V shed 2 bases and J shed 2 bases, with 11 bases lying between them. The CDR3 loop spans 15 amino acids.

The V gene is TRBV4-2, the J gene TRBJ2-7, with 10 nucleotides matching TRBD2. Germline V gene sequence: CDR1 LGHNA, CDR2 YNFKEQ. The CDR3 loop spans 14 amino acids. Trimming took 2 bases from V and 3 from J; bases not matched to a gene: 1. CDR3 sequence: CASSQLAGVYEQYF. CDR3 coding DNA: TGTGCCAGCAGCCAACTAGCGGGAGTCTACGAGCAGTACTTC.

The chain carries TRBV7-9 and TRBJ2-7, with 8 bases aligning to TRBD1. The V gene's germline CDR1 is SEHNR and CDR2 FQNEAQ (reference sequence). Trimming took 5 bases from V and 0 from J; bases not matched to a gene: 6. The CDR3 is 15 amino acids. CDR3 region: CASSPDRASSYEQYF. The CDR3 DNA sequence: TGTGCCAGCAGCCCGGACAGGGCAAGCTCCTACGAGCAGTACTTC.